What follows are 30 T cell receptor beta chains derived from one specimen sequenced in a study of blood T cells in healthy people across ages. The authors ran a second PCR of about 7 to 11 cycles using a sample-barcoded 5' primer and a J-beta primer mix. TCRdb reprocessed the 5' RACE reads with MiXCR, giving one entry per CDR3 protein. The sample has 380,000 or so distinct CDR3 sequences, 45% to 65% seen once. Material for sequencing was blood. The receptor set was obtained from a man in his 60s in good health.

The chain is built from TRBV27 and TRBJ2-7; 12 bases agree with TRBD2. The J call may be incorrect, as the DNA end agrees better with TRBJ2-5. The CDR3 has 17 residues. Germline V CDR1 and CDR2: MNHEY, SMNVEV (reference sequence). This CDR3 is CASSLGLAGGPTETQYF. For the CDR3, the DNA is TGTGCCAGCAGTTTGGGGCTAGCGGGAGGGCCTACGGAGACCCAGTACTTC.

CDR3 loop: CASSQGTSGRAEEQYF. CDR3 coding DNA: TGTGCCAGCAGCCAAGGGACTAGCGGGAGGGCTGAGGAGCAGTACTTC. This chain links TRBV4-2 with TRBJ2-7, with 15 bases lining up with TRBD2. The CDR3 sequence is 16 residues long. Looked up from germline, CDR1 is LGHNA and CDR2 is YNFKEQ. Trimming removed 1 base from V and 7 bases from J; junction bases left unmatched: 5.

V usage is TRBV7-2 and J usage is TRBJ2-1, with no clear D. Deletions cut 0 bases from V and 9 bases from J, with 21 bases between. CDR1 is SGHTA and CDR2 is FQGNSA in the germline V gene. The CDR3 spans 17 residues. CDR3 sequence reads: CASSLASSTQRNGEQFF. The CDR3 coding sequence is TGTGCCAGCAGCTTAGCTTCATCGACACAGAGAAACGGTGAGCAGTTCTTC.

The chain employs TRBV7-9 and TRBJ2-4; perhaps D is TRBD1 or TRBD2 (5 bases each). CDR3 size: 13 residues. Germline V gene sequence: CDR1 SEHNR, CDR2 FQNEAQ (reference sequence). Trimming pared 5 bases from V and 8 bases from J, leaving 13 bases between. The CDR3 DNA follows: TGTGCCAGCAGCCTACAGCTGGGGGACATTCAGTACTTC. The encoded protein is CASSLQLGDIQYF.

The sample holds a few counts of this clonotype. The J gene is TRBJ1-1, the V gene TRBV2; 7 bases agree with TRBD1. CDR3 size: 14 residues. Trimming removed 8 bases from V and 8 bases from J; junction bases left unmatched: 14. Per the germline V gene, CDR1 is SNHLY and CDR2 is FYNNEI. CDR3 nucleotide sequence: TGTGCCAGCGGTAACAGGGGCCCAAGGTCCGAAGCTTTCTTT. It yields the protein CASGNRGPRSEAFF. The full variable domain, with the rest looked up from reference TRBV2 and TRBJ1-1, is EPEVTQTPSHQVTQMGQEVILRCVPISNHLYFYWYRQILGQKVEFLVSFYNNEISEKSEIFDDQFSVERPDGSNFTLKIRSTKLEDSAMYFCASGNRGPRSEAFFGQGTRLTVV.

The V call is TRBV11-2, the J call TRBJ2-3; either TRBD1 or TRBD2 may supply D (6 bases each). V dropped 2 bases and J dropped 6 bases, with 15 bases sitting between them. This CDR3 region has 15 residues. Germline-derived CDR1 and CDR2 are SGHAT and FQNNGV. The CDR3, as DNA: TGTGCCAGCAGCTTAATAGGGGGACTGGGGGATACGCAGTATTTT. This encodes CASSLIGGLGDTQYF.

The table lists this clonotype with a few counts. The rearrangement uses TRBV11-2 and TRBJ2-5; the D gene could be TRBD1 or TRBD2 (5 bases each). Germline assignment: CDR1 SGHAT and CDR2 FQNNGV. The CDR3 consists of 18 residues. Deletions cut 2 bases from V and 7 bases from J, with 26 bases between. The CDR3 region has the DNA TGTGCCAGCAGCTTAACCCTAATCCGGGACCCACCGAGGGGGACCCAGTACTTC. This gives the protein CASSLTLIRDPPRGTQYF.

The chain couples TRBV10-3 to TRBJ2-3, with 7 bases aligning to TRBD2. Germline CDR1 and CDR2: ENHRY and SYGVKD. The ends lost 9 bases at V and 1 base at J; junction bases unmatched: 7. The CDR3 covers 14 residues. This chain's CDR3 is CAISRGEGTDTQYF. In nucleotides, the CDR3 is TGTGCCATATCTCGGGGGGAAGGCACAGATACGCAGTATTTT.

The chain uses TRBV28 and TRBJ2-3; D gene uncertain. Trimming cost V 6 bases and J 2 bases, with 9 bases left between them. Germline V gene data show CDR1 as MDHEN and CDR2 as SYDVKM. The CDR3 length is 13 residues. The DNA for the CDR3 is TGTGCCAGCAGGGCCCAGCACACAGATACGCAGTATTTT. Its protein product is CASRAQHTDTQYF.

The chain joins TRBV6-5 to TRBJ1-1; D perhaps matches TRBD1 (5 bases). Looked up from germline, CDR1 is MNHEY and CDR2 is SVGAGI. CDR3 size: 12 residues. V gave up 1 base and J gave up 10 bases, with 10 bases separating them. Here the CDR3 reads CASSYWGGGAFF. The CDR3 DNA sequence: TGTGCCAGCAGTTACTGGGGGGGAGGAGCTTTCTTT.

This clonotype was detected a few times. A much larger clone differs by one base, so this may be a read error. This chain joins TRBV4-1 and TRBJ2-7, with no clear D. Germline V CDR1 and CDR2: MGHRA, YSYEKL. This CDR3 spans 16 amino acids. CDR3 DNA: TGCGTCAGCAGCCAAGCGTTTAGGGCCGGTCCATACGAGCAGTACTTC. Protein sequence: CVSSQAFRAGPYEQYF.

This clonotype was detected once. The chain joins TRBV5-1 to TRBJ2-3; 8 bases agree with TRBD2. Germline V lookup: CDR1 SGHRS, CDR2 YFSETQ. This CDR3 has 13 amino acids. V lost 2 bases to trimming and J lost 5 bases; unmatched junction nucleotides: 1. CDR3: CASSFRGGDTQYF. CDR3 nucleotides: TGCGCCAGCAGCTTTCGGGGGGGAGATACGCAGTATTTT.

Only a few counts were recorded for this clonotype. This chain connects TRBV29-1 to TRBJ2-7; 8 bases agree with TRBD2. V shed 5 bases and J 6 bases; nucleotides not matched to a gene: 6. This CDR3 has 12 amino acids. The germline V gene encodes CDR1 SQVTM and CDR2 ANQGSEA. This CDR3 is CSVRLAGGEQYF. CDR3 DNA sequence: TGCAGCGTTCGTTTGGCGGGAGGCGAGCAGTACTTC.

J is TRBJ2-3 and V is TRBV29-1; TRBD1 is a possible D gene (6 bases). Germline CDR1 SQVTM, CDR2 ANQGSEA. Trimming removed 6 bases from V and 14 bases from J, with 18 bases in between. This CDR3 has 11 residues. The CDR3 DNA reads TGCAGCGTGAACTCACAGGGATCTACGTATTTT. It encodes CSVNSQGSTYF.

The chain employs TRBV7-2 and TRBJ2-4, with D possibly matching TRBD1 (5 bases). Germline V gene lookup returns CDR1 SGHTA and CDR2 FQGNSA. This CDR3 is built from 12 residues. Trimming shortened V by 2 bases and J by 7 bases, and 6 bases separated the two germline ends. CDR3 amino acids: CASSLKGNIQYF. Written as DNA, the CDR3 is TGTGCCAGCAGCTTAAAGGGGAACATTCAGTACTTC.

This clonotype was seen only a few times. The chain recombines TRBV6-5 with TRBJ2-7, with D perhaps assigned TRBD1 or TRBD2 (6 bases each). V lost 0 bases, J lost 1 base, and 28 bases lay in between. Looked up from germline, CDR1 is MNHEY and CDR2 is SVGAGI. The CDR3 extends over 21 amino acids. The CDR3 DNA reads TGTGCCAGCAGTTACTCCCCCGCGGGACACGGTATTGACTACAAATCCTACGAGCAGTACTTC. Translating gives CASSYSPAGHGIDYKSYEQYF.

V and J are TRBV28 and TRBJ2-3; 7 bases line up with TRBD2. CDR1 and CDR2 from the germline V gene are MDHEN and SYDVKM. The CDR3 spans 15 residues. V trimming: 4 bases; J trimming: 3 bases; junction bases outside the gene matches: 7. The CDR3 DNA reads as TGTGCCAGCAGTTCTGCGGGAGATGGTACAGATACGCAGTATTTT. It encodes CASSSAGDGTDTQYF. The full variable domain, its missing parts supplied by reference TRBV28 and TRBJ2-3, is DVKVTQSSRYLVKRTGEKVFLECVQDMDHENMFWYRQDPGLGLRLIYFSYDVKMKEKGDIPEGYSVSREKKERFSLILESASTNQTSMYLCASSSAGDGTDTQYFGPGTRLTVL.

The rearrangement links TRBV2 to TRBJ1-4; possibly TRBD1 for D (5 bases). Germline loops: CDR1 SNHLY, CDR2 FYNNEI. V was pared by 6 bases and J by 11 bases, with 22 bases between. The CDR3 consists of 15 residues. The CDR3 loop is CASRNLRDRGGKLFF. Here the CDR3 DNA reads TGTGCCAGCAGGAACCTCCGGGACCGGGGCGGGAAACTGTTTTTT.

This chain joins TRBV6-5 and TRBJ2-1, with 13 bases identical to TRBD2. With 4 bases clipped from V and 0 bases from J, the junction kept 6 bases outside the gene matches. Germline V gene sequence: CDR1 MNHEY, CDR2 SVGAGI. This CDR3 region has 18 residues. This CDR3 is CASSFGTSGMSSYNEQFF. Written as DNA, the CDR3 is TGTGCCAGCAGTTTTGGGACTAGCGGGATGAGCTCCTACAATGAGCAGTTCTTC.

Of note for this clonotype: This may be a read error: a much more frequent sequence differs by one nucleotide. The V call is TRBV7-9, the J call TRBJ2-1; D may be TRBD2 (6 bases). This CDR3 is 18 amino acids long. CDR1 SEHNR and CDR2 FQNEAQ come from the germline V gene (reference sequence). V lost 4 bases to trimming and J lost 7 bases, with 26 bases between them. The DNA for the CDR3 is TGTGCCAGCAGCTCCCGAAGGATCCGGGAGCGCTGGGGGAATGAGCAGTTCTTC. Translation: CASSSRRIRERWGNEQFF. Based on the CDR3 plus reference TRBV7-9 and TRBJ2-1, the full variable domain is DTGVSQNPRHKITKRGQNVTFRCDPISEHNRLYWYRQTLGQGPEFLTYFQNEAQLEKSRLLSDRFSAERPKGSFSTLEIQRTEQGDSAMYLCASSSRRIRERWGNEQFFGPGTRLTVL.

This chain links TRBV7-2 with TRBJ2-7, with D uncertain. The CDR3 totals 13 residues. Germline-derived CDR1 and CDR2 are SGHTA and FQGNSA. V lost 5 bases and J lost 5, with 13 bases in between. Here the CDR3 reads CASSVRAENEQYF. As DNA, the CDR3 is TGTGCCAGCAGCGTAAGGGCAGAGAACGAGCAGTACTTC.

Worth noting for this clonotype: Sequence at one end of the junction differs from germline and may be a read error. The chain uses TRBV12-3 or TRBV12-4 and TRBJ1-5, with TRBD1 identical over 12 bases. The CDR3 sequence is 16 residues long. CDR3 sequence reads: CASSLVGTGGDQPQHF. Here the CDR3 DNA reads TGTGCCAGCAGCTTAGTAGGGACAGGGGGCGATCAGCCCCAGCATTTT.

The chain joins TRBV6-5 to TRBJ1-1; tentative D call: TRBD1 (5 bases). Germline values: CDR1 MNHEY, CDR2 SVGAGI. Trimming removed 0 bases from V and 1 base from J, with 9 bases in between. The CDR3 contains 15 residues. CDR3 in DNA: TGTGCCAGCAGTTACTCTGGACACTCGAACACTGAAGCTTTCTTT. Amino acid sequence: CASSYSGHSNTEAFF.

The table lists this clonotype with a few counts. The chain uses TRBV29-1 and TRBJ2-3; TRBD2 agrees at 11 bases. The CDR3 is 15 residues long. After removal of 6 bases from V and 0 bases from J, the junction contained 5 bases not matched to a gene. Looked up from germline, CDR1 is SQVTM and CDR2 is ANQGSEA. In nucleotides, the CDR3 is TGCAGCGTCCGGACTAGCGGGTCTAGCACAGATACGCAGTATTTT. Translation gives CSVRTSGSSTDTQYF.

As concerns this clonotype: Since a much larger clone is just one base distant, this may be a read error. The chain uses TRBV20-1 and TRBJ2-1; a possible D gene is TRBD1 (6 bases). V shed 8 bases and J shed 6 bases, with 17 bases lying between them. This CDR3 region has 13 residues. Germline-derived CDR1 and CDR2 are DFQATT and SNEGSKA (reference sequence). Here the CDR3 DNA reads TGCAGTACTCCCGAAACAGGGTCCAATGAGCAGTTCTTC. Translating gives CSTPETGSNEQFF.

This chain joins TRBV5-1 and TRBJ2-1, with 7 positions matching TRBD2. The J call may be incorrect, as the DNA end agrees better with TRBJ2-7. Per germline, CDR1 SGHRS and CDR2 YFSETQ. The length of the CDR3 is 15 residues. CDR3 sequence reads: CASSRSGRAAYEQYF. The CDR3 coding sequence is TGCGCCAGCAGTCGGTCGGGGAGGGCCGCCTACGAGCAGTACTTC.

In regard to this clonotype: This clone may be a read error of a much larger clone one base away. This chain links TRBV20-1 with TRBJ2-5; D could derive from TRBD1 or TRBD2 (5 bases each). The last part of the DNA fits TRBJ2-7 better; the J call may be wrong. Germline CDR1 reads DFQATT; CDR2 reads SNEGSKA (reference sequence). CDR3 length: 13 amino acids. Written as DNA, the CDR3 is TGCAGTGCTCAACGGGACGTGGGTTACGAGCAGTACTTC. Its protein product is CSAQRDVGYEQYF.

This clonotype was seen ten or more times. The rearrangement links TRBV7-2 to TRBJ2-5; D uncertain. The CDR3 contains 13 residues. Germline V gene lookup returns CDR1 SGHTA and CDR2 FQGNSA. Trimming left V 1 base short and J 1 base short, with 4 bases between. As DNA, the CDR3 is TGTGCCAGCAGCTTAGGGGTCCAAGAGACCCAGTACTTC. This translates into CASSLGVQETQYF.

The chain couples TRBV4-3 to TRBJ2-2; D is perhaps TRBD1 or TRBD2 (6 bases each). In germline, CDR1 is LGHNA, CDR2 YSLEER. V lost 1 base and J 4 bases, leaving 13 bases between the germline ends. CDR3 size: 16 residues. DNA of the CDR3: TGCGCCAGCAGCCAAGTTCGGGGGCTCGGCACCGGGGAGCTGTTTTTT. Residues: CASSQVRGLGTGELFF.

There are a few counts of this clonotype. The J gene is TRBJ2-6, the V gene TRBV20-1; D uncertain. Germline V gives CDR1 DFQATT, CDR2 SNEGSKA (reference sequence). CDR3 length: 14 residues. V lost 3 bases to trimming and J lost 0 bases, with 6 bases between them. CDR3 amino acids: CSAREDSGANVLTF. CDR3 DNA sequence: TGCAGTGCTAGGGAAGACTCTGGGGCCAACGTCCTGACTTTC.